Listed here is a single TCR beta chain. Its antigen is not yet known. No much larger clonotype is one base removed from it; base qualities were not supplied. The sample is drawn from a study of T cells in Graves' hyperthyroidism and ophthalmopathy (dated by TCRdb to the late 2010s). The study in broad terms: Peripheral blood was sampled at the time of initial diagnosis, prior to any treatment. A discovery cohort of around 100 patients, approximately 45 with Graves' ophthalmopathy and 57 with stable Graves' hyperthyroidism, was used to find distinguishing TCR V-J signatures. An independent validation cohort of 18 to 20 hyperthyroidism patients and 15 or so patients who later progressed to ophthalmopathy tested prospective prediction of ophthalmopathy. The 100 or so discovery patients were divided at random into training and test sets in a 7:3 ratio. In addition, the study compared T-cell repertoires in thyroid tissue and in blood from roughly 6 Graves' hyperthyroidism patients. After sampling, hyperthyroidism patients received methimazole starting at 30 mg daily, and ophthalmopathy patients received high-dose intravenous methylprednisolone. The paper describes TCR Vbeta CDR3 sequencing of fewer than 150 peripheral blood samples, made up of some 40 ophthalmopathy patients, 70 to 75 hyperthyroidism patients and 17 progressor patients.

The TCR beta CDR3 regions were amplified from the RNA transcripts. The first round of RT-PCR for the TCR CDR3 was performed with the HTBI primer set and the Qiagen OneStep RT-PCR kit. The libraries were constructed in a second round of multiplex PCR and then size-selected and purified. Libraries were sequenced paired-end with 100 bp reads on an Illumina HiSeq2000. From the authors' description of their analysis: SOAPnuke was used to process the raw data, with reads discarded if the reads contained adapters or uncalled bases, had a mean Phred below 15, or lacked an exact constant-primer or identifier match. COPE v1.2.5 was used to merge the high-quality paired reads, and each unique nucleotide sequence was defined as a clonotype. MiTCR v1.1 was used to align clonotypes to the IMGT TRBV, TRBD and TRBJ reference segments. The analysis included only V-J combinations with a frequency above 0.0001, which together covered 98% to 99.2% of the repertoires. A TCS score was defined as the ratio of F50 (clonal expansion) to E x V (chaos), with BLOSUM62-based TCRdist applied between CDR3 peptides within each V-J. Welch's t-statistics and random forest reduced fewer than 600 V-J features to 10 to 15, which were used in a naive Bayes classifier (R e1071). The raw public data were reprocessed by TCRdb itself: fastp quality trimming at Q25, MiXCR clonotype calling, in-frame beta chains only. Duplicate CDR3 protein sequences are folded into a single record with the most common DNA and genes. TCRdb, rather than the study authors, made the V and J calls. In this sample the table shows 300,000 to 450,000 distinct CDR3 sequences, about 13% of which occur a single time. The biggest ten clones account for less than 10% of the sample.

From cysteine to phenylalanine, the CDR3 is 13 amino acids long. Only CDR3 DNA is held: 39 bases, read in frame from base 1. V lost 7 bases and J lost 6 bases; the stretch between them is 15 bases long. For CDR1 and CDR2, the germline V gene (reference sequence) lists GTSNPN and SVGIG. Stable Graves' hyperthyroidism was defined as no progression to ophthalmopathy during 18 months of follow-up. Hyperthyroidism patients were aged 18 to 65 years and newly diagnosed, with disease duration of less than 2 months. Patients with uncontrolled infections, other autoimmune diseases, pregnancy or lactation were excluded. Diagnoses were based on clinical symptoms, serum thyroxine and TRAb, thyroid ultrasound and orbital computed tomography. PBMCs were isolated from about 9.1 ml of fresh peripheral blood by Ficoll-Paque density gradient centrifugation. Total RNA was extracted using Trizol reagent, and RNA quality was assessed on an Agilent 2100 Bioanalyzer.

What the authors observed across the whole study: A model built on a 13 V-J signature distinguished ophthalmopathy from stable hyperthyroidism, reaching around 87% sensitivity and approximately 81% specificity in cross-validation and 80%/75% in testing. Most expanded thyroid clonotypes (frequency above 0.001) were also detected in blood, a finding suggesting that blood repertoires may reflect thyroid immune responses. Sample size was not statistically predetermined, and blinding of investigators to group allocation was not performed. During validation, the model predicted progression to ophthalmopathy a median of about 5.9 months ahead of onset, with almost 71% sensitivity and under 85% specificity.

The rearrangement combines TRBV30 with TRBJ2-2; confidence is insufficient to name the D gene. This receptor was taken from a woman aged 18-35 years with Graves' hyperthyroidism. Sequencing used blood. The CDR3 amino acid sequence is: CASYKETSGELFF. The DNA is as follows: TGTGCCTCCTACAAAGAGACTTCCGGGGAGCTGTTTTTT.